This T cell receptor (beta chain) was found in a study of T-cell memory formation after mild COVID-19. Notes on the study in general: The authors left the SARS-CoV-2 specificity of second-wave clones peaking on day 37 unconfirmed.

TCRdb used MiXCR to reprocess the 5' RACE reads, holding one entry per CDR3 protein. The table includes roughly 250,000 distinct CDR3 sequences, approximately 15% detected once. V shed 0 bases and J 8 bases; nucleotides not matched to a gene: 4. The CDR3 is 15 amino acids. The V gene's germline CDR1 is SGHRS and CDR2 YFSETQ. About this clonotype itself: Its target is unknown.

This TCR was sampled from a man between 18 and 35 years old who had mild COVID-19 (a few samples of this study predate the infection). Cell type and time point are not known. Sequencing input: PBMCs or a T cell subset sorted from them (not recorded which). The chain joins TRBV5-1 to TRBJ2-1; TRBD2 agrees at 11 bases. In DNA, the CDR3 is TGCGCCAGCAGCTTGGTAGCGGGGGGGCTCGATGAGCAGTTCTTC. Its translation is CASSLVAGGLDEQFF.